Reported below is one T cell receptor (beta chain). What it binds is not known. The CDR3 length is 15 residues. Trimming at V came to 6 bases and at J to 5 bases, leaving 6 bases not matched to a gene. Per germline, CDR1 SQVTM and CDR2 ANQGSEA. This entry belongs to a study of T cell repertoires in cytomegalovirus infection. Study-wide background: Public TCR beta signatures provided an indication of both CMV infection and a matching HLA type. Study-wide points: The ex vivo response was dominated by HLA-C-restricted CMV-specific TCR beta clonotypes. Pooled public TCR beta family frequency picked out CMV carriers with the relevant HLA.

TCRdb itself ran the reads through MiXCR, one entry per CDR3 protein. The table has approximately 500,000 distinct CDR3 sequences, approximately 15% seen once. This chain links TRBV29-1 with TRBJ2-1, with TRBD2 identical over 14 bases. Sequenced: CD8+ T cells from PBMCs. This TCR came from a human donor in good health (CMV status not recorded). Some clones in this sample may be carry-over from other donors' samples. This chain's CDR3 is CSVGTSGSWNNEQFF. CDR3 in DNA: TGCAGCGTGGGGACTAGCGGGAGTTGGAACAATGAGCAGTTCTTC.